This T cell receptor beta chain appears in the sequencing data of a study of tumor-infiltrating lymphocytes in oesophageal squamous cell carcinoma. TCRdb re-called the PCR reads with MiXCR, one entry per CDR3 protein. The sample lists 20,000 to 25,000 distinct CDR3 sequences, 30% to 35% seen once, with 15% to 20% in the top ten. The TCR sequence derives from a female donor with esophageal squamous cell carcinoma. The sample was esophageal tumor tissue.

CDR3 protein: CASMGGFPQETQYF. DNA for the CDR3: TGTGCCAGCATGGGAGGGTTCCCACAAGAGACCCAGTACTTC. The rearrangement uses TRBV25-1 and TRBJ2-7; the match to TRBD2 covers 7 bases. The end of the DNA aligns better with TRBJ2-5, so the J call may be wrong. CDR3 length: 14 residues. In germline, CDR1 is MGHDK, CDR2 SYGVNS.